The clone carrying this TCR beta chain occurred once. Its antigen remains unknown. Sequencing used immunoSEQ multiplex PCR; TCRdb keeps in-frame clones, though not all of them. The sample carries around 83,000 clones, 88% recorded once. The data derive from a study of T cell responses to AZD1222 COVID-19 vaccine. Study in general: Pooled together were second doses at about 4 or about 12 weeks.

Study observations and caveats: Mapped onto spike, vaccine-associated CD4 TCRs spanned it and were dominant at 160-218 and 743-854.

The CDR3 contains 14 residues. Germline assignment: CDR1 SGHNT and CDR2 YYREEE (reference sequence). The trim removed 3 bases at V and 2 bases at J, leaving 5 bases unmatched. The gene calls are TRBV5-4 and TRBJ2-7; TRBD1 matches at 7 bases. The sequence was obtained from an adult in good health. The specimen comprised peripheral blood, sampled on day 0 of AZD1222 vaccination. CDR3 nucleotide sequence: TGTGCCAGCAGCTACTACAGGGGTGCCTACGAGCAGTACTTC. Translation gives CASSYYRGAYEQYF. Full variable domain (remainder filled in from reference TRBV5-4 and TRBJ2-7): ETGVTQSPTHLIKTRGQQVTLRCSSQSGHNTVSWYQQALGQGPQFIFQYYREEENGRGNFPPRFSGLQFPNYSSELNVNALELDDSALYLCASSYYRGAYEQYFGPGTRLTVT.